Following are 13 T cell receptor beta chains from one sample sequenced in a study of T cell responses to AZD1222 COVID-19 vaccine. TCRdb keeps only in-frame clones here, not all; method: immunoSEQ multiplex PCR. The data hold 40,000 to 60,000 clones, with around 80% observed a single time. Material: peripheral blood, obtained on day 0 of MenACWY control vaccination. These receptors were obtained from an adult in good health.

This rearrangement joins TRBV27 to TRBJ2-3, with 8 bases that match TRBD2. Trimming removed 4 bases from V and 2 bases from J; junction bases left unmatched: 5. Germline V lookup: CDR1 MNHEY, CDR2 SMNVEV (reference sequence). This CDR3 comprises 15 residues. The CDR3 DNA is TGTGCCAGCAGTTCTCCTAGCGGGCCCACAGATACGCAGTATTTT. Its translation: CASSSPSGPTDTQYF.

The rearrangement joins TRBV4-2 to TRBJ1-5; no reliable D call. With 0 bases removed from V and 5 bases from J, the gap between germline ends came to 5 bases. This CDR3 is built from 13 residues. CDR1 LGHNA and CDR2 YNFKEQ come from the germline V gene. Here the CDR3 DNA reads TGTGCCAGCAGCCAAGAGTCTGATCAGCCCCAGCATTTT. Residues: CASSQESDQPQHF.

The gene calls are TRBV7-2 and TRBJ1-2, with a possible D match to TRBD1 (5 bases). The V and J ends lost 8 bases and 8 bases respectively, with 12 bases between them. This CDR3 is 11 amino acids long. CDR1 is SGHTA and CDR2 is FQGNSA in the germline V gene. Written as DNA, the CDR3 is TGTGCCAGCCGGGGGAAGGTGGGCTACACCTTC. Translation: CASRGKVGYTF.

The V gene is TRBV5-1, the J gene TRBJ2-7; 7 nucleotides match TRBD1. Germline V gene lookup returns CDR1 SGHRS and CDR2 YFSETQ. V trimming: 4 bases; J trimming: 4 bases; junction bases outside the gene matches: 5. The CDR3 runs to 13 residues. CDR3 amino acids: CASSHDRVYEQYF. CDR3 bases: TGCGCCAGCAGCCACGACAGGGTTTACGAGCAGTACTTC.

The genes are TRBV19 and TRBJ2-2; 10 nucleotides agree with TRBD1. Germline values: CDR1 LNHDA, CDR2 SQIVND (reference sequence). V was clipped by 9 bases and J by 6 bases; unmatched bases: 10. The CDR3 has 15 residues. The CDR3 DNA follows: TGTGCCAGGCCGACAGGGGGCGCGGTGGCCGGGGAGCTGTTTTTT. This codes for CARPTGGAVAGELFF.

The chain carries TRBV7-2 and TRBJ1-1, with unresolved D. V shed 1 base and J shed 1 base, with 13 bases lying between them. The CDR3 consists of 16 residues. Germline V gene sequence: CDR1 SGHTA, CDR2 FQGNSA. The CDR3 is CASSLEAGRANTEAFF. DNA of the CDR3: TGTGCCAGCAGCTTAGAAGCGGGAAGGGCGAACACTGAAGCTTTCTTT.

This clone showed up just a few times. J is TRBJ1-6 and V is TRBV18; D unresolved. The V gene lost 3 bases and the J gene lost 4 bases, with 13 bases spanning the gap. The CDR3 consists of 16 residues. Per the germline V gene, CDR1 is KGHSH and CDR2 is LQKENI. In DNA, the CDR3 is TGTGCCAGCTCACCCCAGGCATCAGCATATAATTCACCCCTCCACTTT. Translated, it gives CASSPQASAYNSPLHF.

The rearrangement joins TRBV11-2 to TRBJ2-4; D is undetermined. There are 15 residues in the CDR3. The ends were cut back, 1 base at V and 9 bases at J, with 16 bases in the middle. Germline V lookup: CDR1 SGHAT, CDR2 FQNNGV. The CDR3, as DNA: TGTGCCAGCAGCTTAGTGACCGCTAGGTTGAGCATTCAGTACTTC. Protein sequence: CASSLVTARLSIQYF.

This chain uses TRBV5-1 with TRBJ2-7; D might be TRBD2 (7 bases). The CDR3 consists of 16 residues. Germline V lookup: CDR1 SGHRS, CDR2 YFSETQ. V shed 0 bases and J shed 5 bases, with 18 bases lying between them. CDR3 in DNA: TGCGCCAGCAGCTTGGAATGGGGGGGCGGCCCTGACGAGCAGTACTTC. The encoded protein is CASSLEWGGGPDEQYF.

The rearrangement joins TRBV7-8 to TRBJ2-2, with D hard to call. Trimming took 5 bases from V and 6 from J, leaving 10 bases between them. CDR1 and CDR2 (germline): SGHVS, FQNEAQ. The CDR3 consists of 13 residues. The CDR3 loop is CASSPREPGELFF. The CDR3 nucleotides are TGTGCCAGCAGCCCCAGAGAACCCGGGGAGCTGTTTTTT.

J is TRBJ2-6 and V is TRBV6-5, with unresolved D. Trimming took 7 bases from V and 0 from J, leaving 4 bases between them. This CDR3 has 13 amino acids. CDR1 and CDR2 (germline): MNHEY, SVGAGI. CDR3 DNA: TGTGCCAGCACCAACTCTGGGGCCAACGTCCTGACTTTC. This sequence encodes CASTNSGANVLTF.

The chain has TRBV5-4 and TRBJ2-1; TRBD1 matches 9 bases. The CDR3 length is 15 residues. Germline loops: CDR1 SGHNT, CDR2 YYREEE (reference sequence). V shed 4 bases, J shed 5 bases, and the junction held 7 bases outside the gene matches. The CDR3 coding sequence is TGTGCCAGCAGCAACCGGGACAGGGCTAACAATGAGCAGTTCTTC. Translating gives CASSNRDRANNEQFF.

This chain connects TRBV7-9 to TRBJ2-2, with D unresolved. This CDR3 has 10 residues. Germline CDR1 SEHNR, CDR2 FQNEAQ (reference sequence). V was clipped by 4 bases and J by 6 bases, with 0 bases between them. The CDR3 nucleotides are TGTGCCAGCAGCTCCGGGGAGCTGTTTTTT. Translated: CASSSGELFF.